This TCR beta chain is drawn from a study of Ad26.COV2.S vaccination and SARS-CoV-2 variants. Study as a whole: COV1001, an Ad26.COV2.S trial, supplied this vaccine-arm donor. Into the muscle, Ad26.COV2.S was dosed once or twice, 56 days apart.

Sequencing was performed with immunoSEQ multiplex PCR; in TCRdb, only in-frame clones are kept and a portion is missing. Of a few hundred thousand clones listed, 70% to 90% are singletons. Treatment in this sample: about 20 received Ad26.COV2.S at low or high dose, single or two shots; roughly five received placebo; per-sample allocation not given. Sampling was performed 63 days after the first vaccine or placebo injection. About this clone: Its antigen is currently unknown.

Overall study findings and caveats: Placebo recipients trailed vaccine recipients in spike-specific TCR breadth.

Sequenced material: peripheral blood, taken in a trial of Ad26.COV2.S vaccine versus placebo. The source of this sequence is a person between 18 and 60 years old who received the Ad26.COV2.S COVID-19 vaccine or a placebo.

The CDR3 loop is CASSLRSGGIQETQYF. DNA for the CDR3: TGTGCCAGCAGTTTACGTAGCGGGGGGATACAAGAGACCCAGTACTTC. The V and J genes are TRBV28 and TRBJ2-5; 10 bases map to TRBD2. This CDR3 contains 16 residues. With V trimmed by 2 bases and J by 2 bases, 5 bases remained unmatched. Looked up from germline, CDR1 is MDHEN and CDR2 is SYDVKM.